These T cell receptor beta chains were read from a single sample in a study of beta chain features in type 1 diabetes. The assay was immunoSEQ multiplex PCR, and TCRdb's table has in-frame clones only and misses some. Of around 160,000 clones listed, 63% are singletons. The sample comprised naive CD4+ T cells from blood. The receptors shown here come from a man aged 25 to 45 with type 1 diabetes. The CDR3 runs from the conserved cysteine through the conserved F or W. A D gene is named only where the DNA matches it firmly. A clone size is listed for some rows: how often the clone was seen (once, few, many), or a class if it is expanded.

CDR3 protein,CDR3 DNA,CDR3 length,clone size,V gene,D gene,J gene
CASSLGVQGDTQYF,TGTGCTAGCAGCTTAGGGGTACAGGGCGATACGCAGTATTTT,14,.,TRBV7-7,.,TRBJ2-3
CASRVAGGETQYF,TGTGCCAGCAGGGTAGCTGGGGGAGAGACCCAGTACTTC,13,.,TRBV6-5,.,TRBJ2-5
CASSLSTSSYNEQFF,TGTGCCAGCAGCTTGTCAACTAGCTCCTACAATGAGCAGTTCTTC,15,.,TRBV5-4,.,TRBJ2-1
CSVGRVHPNTEAFF,TGCAGCGTCGGTCGTGTACATCCGAACACTGAAGCTTTCTTT,14,.,TRBV29-1,.,TRBJ1-1
CANGPSTDTQYF,TGTGCCAACGGGCCCAGCACAGATACGCAGTATTTT,12,few,TRBV10-3,.,TRBJ2-3
CASSVGRDSYNSPLHF,TGTGCCAGCAGCGTAGGGAGGGACTCCTATAATTCACCCCTCCACTTT,16,.,TRBV9,.,TRBJ1-6
CSHSPPSLETQYF,TGCAGCCACTCTCCACCCAGTTTAGAGACCCAGTACTTC,13,.,TRBV29-1,.,TRBJ2-5
CASRADRFFTDTQYF,TGTGCCAGCAGGGCTGACCGGTTCTTCACAGATACGCAGTATTTT,15,.,TRBV5-4,.,TRBJ2-3
CASSLGREQFF,TGTGCCAGCAGTTTGGGGCGTGAGCAGTTCTTC,11,.,TRBV6-5,.,TRBJ2-1
CSVDHQSTDTQYF,TGCAGCGTTGATCATCAGAGCACAGATACGCAGTATTTT,13,few,TRBV29-1,.,TRBJ2-3
CASVWGQGRNEQYF,TGTGCCAGCGTTTGGGGACAGGGTCGGAACGAGCAGTACTTC,14,.,TRBV7-9,TRBD1,TRBJ2-7
CAWSGAADTQYF,TGTGCCTGGAGTGGAGCTGCAGATACGCAGTATTTT,12,few,TRBV30,.,TRBJ2-3
CASSVTSFSETQYF,TGTGCCAGCAGCGTGACTAGCTTCAGCGAGACCCAGTACTTC,14,.,TRBV9,TRBD2,TRBJ2-5
CSVTKDRVLAFF,TGCAGCGTCACTAAGGACCGAGTCTTGGCTTTCTTT,12,.,TRBV29-1,.,TRBJ1-1
CAWRVTGTVYEQYF,TGTGCCTGGAGGGTAACCGGGACCGTCTACGAGCAGTACTTC,14,.,TRBV30,.,TRBJ2-7
CASSQARGDFIRHEQFF,TGCGCCAGCAGCCAAGCTCGGGGAGACTTTATTAGGCATGAGCAGTTCTTC,17,.,TRBV4-3,.,TRBJ2-1
CASSPGQGAGQETQYF,TGCGCCAGCAGCCCTGGACAGGGAGCGGGGCAAGAGACCCAGTACTTC,16,.,TRBV5-1,.,TRBJ2-5
CASSQDRAIRAKNIQYF,TGCGCCAGCAGCCAAGATCGGGCGATTAGGGCCAAAAACATTCAGTACTTC,17,.,TRBV4-3,.,TRBJ2-4
CASMRNSGGTDTQYF,TGTGCCAGCATGAGAAATAGCGGGGGCACAGATACGCAGTATTTT,15,.,TRBV6-1,TRBD2,TRBJ2-3
CASSDQATTDTQYF,TGTGCCAGCAGTGATCAGGCTACCACAGATACGCAGTATTTT,14,.,TRBV2,.,TRBJ2-3
CASSLKSGERETQYF,TGTGCCAGCAGCTTAAAGTCGGGGGAGCGGGAGACCCAGTACTTC,15,.,TRBV7-2,.,TRBJ2-5
CASSLWSSGVDTQYF,TGTGCCAGCAGCTTGTGGTCTAGCGGGGTTGATACGCAGTATTTT,15,.,TRBV5-4,TRBD2,TRBJ2-3
CATSRDGQLEAFF,TGTGCCACCAGCAGAGATGGGCAACTTGAAGCTTTCTTT,13,once,TRBV15,.,TRBJ1-1
CATRGTAGQETQYF,TGTGCCACCAGGGGGACAGCGGGCCAAGAGACCCAGTACTTC,14,once,TRBV10-3,.,TRBJ2-5
CASSHSTGPNTGELFF,TGCGCCAGCAGCCACTCCACAGGGCCGAACACCGGGGAGCTGTTTTTT,16,.,TRBV4-3,.,TRBJ2-2
CASSGTGGLYGYTF,TGTGCCAGCAGCGGGACAGGAGGTTTATACGGCTACACCTTC,14,.,TRBV25-1,TRBD1,TRBJ1-2
CASSRTSNQPQHF,TGTGCCAGCAGTCGGACGAGCAATCAGCCCCAGCATTTT,13,.,TRBV27,.,TRBJ1-5
CASSSQGARYEQYF,TGTGCCAGCAGCTCTCAGGGGGCGAGGTACGAGCAGTACTTC,14,.,TRBV28,TRBD1,TRBJ2-7
CSVEQTGVNGELFF,TGCAGCGTTGAACAGACAGGGGTCAACGGGGAGCTGTTTTTT,14,.,TRBV29-1,TRBD1,TRBJ2-2
CASKGDRDQPQHF,TGTGCCAGCAAGGGAGACAGGGACCAGCCCCAGCATTTT,13,.,TRBV2,TRBD1,TRBJ1-5
CASSQRTSGGAWVF,TGCGCCAGCAGCCAAAGGACTAGCGGGGGGGCCTGGGTCTTC,14,once,TRBV4-3,TRBD2,TRBJ2-1
CASSSIFRDSQETQYF,TGTGCCAGCAGCTCCATTTTCCGGGACTCTCAAGAGACCCAGTACTTC,16,.,TRBV7-6,.,TRBJ2-5
CATSWRLAGGSTDTQYF,TGTGCCACCAGCTGGAGACTAGCGGGGGGCAGCACAGATACGCAGTATTTT,17,once,TRBV15,TRBD2,TRBJ2-3
CASTDGARETQYF,TGTGCCAGCACCGATGGGGCTCGCGAGACCCAGTACTTC,13,.,TRBV6-6,.,TRBJ2-5
CASSLALLAGRDTQYF,TGTGCCAGCAGCTTAGCCCTCCTAGCGGGGAGAGATACGCAGTATTTT,16,once,TRBV7-2,TRBD2,TRBJ2-3
CASSRISGANVLTF,TGTGCCAGCAGCCGAATCTCTGGGGCCAACGTCCTGACTTTC,14,.,TRBV13,.,TRBJ2-6
CASSGGQGHGYTF,TGTGCCAGCAGTGGGGGGCAGGGGCACGGCTACACCTTC,13,.,TRBV25-1,.,TRBJ1-2
CASSPHWGTGANTEAFF,TGTGCCAGCAGTCCCCACTGGGGGACAGGGGCGAACACTGAAGCTTTCTTT,17,.,TRBV27,TRBD1,TRBJ1-1
CASSAGGPDTQYF,TGTGCCAGCAGCGCGGGGGGACCAGATACGCAGTATTTT,13,once,TRBV9,TRBD2,TRBJ2-3
CASSESGSSNTGELFF,TGTGCCAGCAGTGAATCCGGCAGCTCGAACACCGGGGAGCTGTTTTTT,16,few,TRBV25-1,.,TRBJ2-2
CASGQTDTQYF,TGTGCCAGCGGACAGACAGATACGCAGTATTTT,11,few,TRBV19,.,TRBJ2-3
CASSLDRDRGDEQFF,TGCGCCAGCAGCTTGGACCGGGACAGGGGCGATGAGCAGTTCTTC,15,.,TRBV5-1,TRBD1,TRBJ2-1
CATSRAVQGQGEKLFF,TGTGCCACCAGCAGAGCGGTACAGGGACAAGGTGAAAAACTGTTTTTT,16,once,TRBV15,.,TRBJ1-4
CAISGLAGGSSYNEQFF,TGTGCCATCAGTGGGCTAGCGGGGGGATCTTCCTACAATGAGCAGTTCTTC,17,.,TRBV10-3,TRBD2,TRBJ2-1
CASSPKNTGELFF,TGTGCCAGCAGCCCCAAGAACACCGGGGAGCTGTTTTTT,13,.,TRBV5-6,.,TRBJ2-2
CSVPGQGFNEQFF,TGCAGCGTACCGGGACAGGGATTTAATGAGCAGTTCTTC,13,.,TRBV29-1,TRBD1,TRBJ2-1
CASRGTGDQPQHF,TGTGCCAGCAGGGGGACAGGGGATCAGCCCCAGCATTTT,13,.,TRBV28,TRBD1,TRBJ1-5
CASSLVPSDTQYF,TGCGCCAGCAGCTTGGTCCCCTCAGATACGCAGTATTTT,13,.,TRBV5-1,.,TRBJ2-3
CSAVLGLAESQETQYF,TGCAGCGCGGTGCTGGGACTAGCGGAGAGCCAAGAGACCCAGTACTTC,16,.,TRBV29-1,TRBD2,TRBJ2-5
CASSLVGGRNYGYTF,TGTGCCAGCAGCTTAGTTGGAGGACGGAACTATGGCTACACCTTC,15,.,TRBV7-8,.,TRBJ1-2